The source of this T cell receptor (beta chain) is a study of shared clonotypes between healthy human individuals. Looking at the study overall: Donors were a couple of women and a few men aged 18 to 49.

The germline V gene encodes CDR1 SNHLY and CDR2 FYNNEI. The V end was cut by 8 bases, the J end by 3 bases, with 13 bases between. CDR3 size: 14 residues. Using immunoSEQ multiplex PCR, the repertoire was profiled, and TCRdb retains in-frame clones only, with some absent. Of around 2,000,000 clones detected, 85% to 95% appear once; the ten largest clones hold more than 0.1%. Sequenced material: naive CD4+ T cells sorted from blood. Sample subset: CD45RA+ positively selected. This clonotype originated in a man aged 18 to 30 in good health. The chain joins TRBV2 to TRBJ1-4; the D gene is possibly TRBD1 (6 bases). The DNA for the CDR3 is TGTGCCAGCCGAGGGGGGGTGGCTAATGAAAAACTGTTTTTT. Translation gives CASRGGVANEKLFF.